These T cell receptor beta chains were read from a single sample in a study of T cell responses to AZD1222 COVID-19 vaccine. The repertoire was sequenced with immunoSEQ multiplex PCR; TCRdb's copy has only in-frame clones and lacks some. Altogether about 86,000 clones are present, about nine tenths being singletons, with the ten largest covering about 5.7%. This specimen consisted of peripheral blood, obtained 28 days after the second AZD1222 dose. All receptors derive from an adult who received the AZD1222 COVID-19 vaccine. CDR3s include the opening cysteine and the closing phenylalanine or tryptophan. D genes are given only for firm matches. Expanded clones get a size class; other rows say once, few or many, or leave the size out.

j_gene | len | v_gene | abundance | d_gene | CDR3nt | CDR3aa
TRBJ1-5 | 15 | TRBV11-2 | - | TRBD1 | TGTGCCAGCAGCCTGGACAGGGGGAGCAATCAGCCCCAGCATTTT | CASSLDRGSNQPQHF
TRBJ2-6 | 17 | TRBV28 | - | - | TGTGCCAGCAGTTTAGGAATAGCCTTCTCTGGGGCCAACGTCCTGACTTTC | CASSLGIAFSGANVLTF
TRBJ1-2 | 14 | TRBV28 | - | TRBD1 | TGTGCCAGCAGGGGGACCGGGACAGACTATGGCTACACCTTC | CASRGTGTDYGYTF
TRBJ1-2 | 16 | TRBV7-8 | once | TRBD1 | TGTGCCAGCAGCCCCTTTGGAGGGGCAGGGGGCTATGGCTACACCTTC | CASSPFGGAGGYGYTF
TRBJ2-4 | 15 | TRBV7-3 | - | TRBD1 | TGTGCCAGCAGCTACTATCCGGACGGACAGGGGCCGCTGTACTTC | CASSYYPDGQGPLYF
TRBJ1-2 | 13 | TRBV5-1 | - | - | TGCGCCAGCAGCTTGACGGTGACTCGTGGCTACACCTTC | CASSLTVTRGYTF
TRBJ1-4 | 13 | TRBV5-6 | - | - | TGTGCCAGCAGCCCAACACCGTCTGAAAAACTGTTTTTT | CASSPTPSEKLFF
TRBJ2-2 | 14 | TRBV11-2 | - | - | TGTGCCAGCAGCCCCAGGGGGGGCACCGGGGAGCTGTTTTTT | CASSPRGGTGELFF
TRBJ1-3 | 14 | TRBV28 | - | TRBD1 | TGTGCCAGCAGCAGACAGGGGGGTAGAAACACCATATATTTT | CASSRQGGRNTIYF
TRBJ2-7 | 14 | TRBV6-5 | once | - | TGTGCCAGCAGTTACAGGGAGGCTGTGGGCGAGCAGTACTTC | CASSYREAVGEQYF
TRBJ1-1 | 15 | TRBV25-1 | - | - | TGTGCCAGCAGTGAATCGTTGATGGGCGGAACTGAAGCTTTCTTT | CASSESLMGGTEAFF
TRBJ1-1 | 15 | TRBV9 | - | - | TGTGCCAGCAGCGTAGGTCGGGGACCGAACACTGAAGCTTTCTTT | CASSVGRGPNTEAFF
TRBJ2-1 | 14 | TRBV29-1 | - | - | TGCAGCGTTGAAAGCAGTCAGGATTACAATGAGCAGTTCTTC | CSVESSQDYNEQFF
TRBJ1-1 | 17 | TRBV19 | - | TRBD1 | TGTGCCAGTAGTCTTACAGGGGGCTTATCGAAGGACACTGAAGCTTTCTTT | CASSLTGGLSKDTEAFF
TRBJ2-1 | 17 | TRBV4-1 | - | TRBD1 | TGCGCCAGCAGCCAAATCCTGGGGACAGAAAGATACAATGAGCAGTTCTTC | CASSQILGTERYNEQFF
TRBJ2-5 | 16 | TRBV10-1 | - | TRBD2 | TGCGCCAGCAGTGAAGGGATAGCGGGACTCCAAGAGACCCAGTACTTC | CASSEGIAGLQETQYF
TRBJ1-3 | 15 | TRBV5-1 | - | - | TGCGCCAGCAGCTTGGTTGGGGGTTCTGGAAACACCATATATTTT | CASSLVGGSGNTIYF
TRBJ1-1 | 14 | TRBV7-8 | few | - | TGTGCCAGCAGCAGAGTTTGGGGGAGCACTGAAGCTTTCTTT | CASSRVWGSTEAFF
TRBJ2-7 | 15 | TRBV19 | - | - | TGTGCCAGTAGTATGCAGGGGCTGGGGTCCTACGAGCAGTACTTC | CASSMQGLGSYEQYF
TRBJ2-7 | 13 | TRBV5-1 | - | - | TGCGCCAGCAGCATGGGGGGAGACTACGAGCAGTACTTC | CASSMGGDYEQYF
TRBJ1-1 | 14 | TRBV5-5 | few | - | TGTGCCAGCAGCCCTCCGAACAGGCGAACTGAAGCTTTCTTT | CASSPPNRRTEAFF
TRBJ2-5 | 15 | TRBV3-1/TRBV3-2 | - | - | TGTGCCAGCAGCCTTAACAGGGGGGGGATGGAGACCCAGTACTTC | CASSLNRGGMETQYF
TRBJ2-3 | 13 | TRBV6-5 | - | - | TGTGCCAGCAGGCAAACTAGCACAGATACGCAGTATTTT | CASRQTSTDTQYF
TRBJ2-7 | 12 | TRBV5-6 | few | TRBD1 | TGTGCCAGCAGCGGGAGGTGGCAGGGGGCCTTCTTC | CASSGRWQGAFF
TRBJ1-1 | 14 | TRBV15 | - | - | TGTGCCACCACTTCGGGACGGAGGAACACTGAAGCTTTCTTT | CATTSGRRNTEAFF
TRBJ2-1 | 14 | TRBV24-1 | - | - | TGTGCCACCAGTGATCCAGGACAGAACAATGAGCAGTTCTTC | CATSDPGQNNEQFF
TRBJ1-4 | 14 | TRBV6-5 | - | - | TGTGCCAGCAGAGAGACGTCCGGTAGGGAAAAACTGTTTTTT | CASRETSGREKLFF
TRBJ2-2 | 13 | TRBV14 | once | - | TGTGCCAGCAGCCTAAGACAGACCGGGGAGCTGTTTTTT | CASSLRQTGELFF
TRBJ1-4 | 14 | TRBV7-9 | once | - | TGTGCCAGCAGCTTAGGCGGGGGCGATGAAAAACTGTTTTTT | CASSLGGGDEKLFF
TRBJ1-2 | 15 | TRBV7-9 | - | TRBD1 | TGTGCCAGCAGCTTAAGGGGGCAGCCCAACTATGGCTACACCTTC | CASSLRGQPNYGYTF
TRBJ1-1 | 15 | TRBV19 | - | TRBD1 | TGTGCCAGTATCGATCGGACAGGGTTGGGCACTGAAGCTTTCTTT | CASIDRTGLGTEAFF
TRBJ2-1 | 15 | TRBV7-2 | - | TRBD2 | TGTGCCAGCAGCTCCGGGCTAGCGGGGGGCTATGAGCAGTTCTTC | CASSSGLAGGYEQFF
TRBJ2-5 | 17 | TRBV4-3 | - | TRBD2 | TGCGCCAGCAGCCACCGACTAGCGGGGGGAACACAAGAGACCCAGTACTTC | CASSHRLAGGTQETQYF